The T cell receptor (beta chain) under discussion was sequenced for a study of cytomegalovirus exposure and HLA in healthy donors. Overall study: The use of the same platform for the 95 to 150 validation repertoires and the roughly 670 first-cohort repertoires was reported by a later analysis. Regarding the study as a whole: The listing of 150 or so TCR beta chains classed them as cytomegalovirus-associated. There were a few CMV-associated chains whose specificity for CMV antigens was confirmed in vitro. Later, an analysis found that TCR clusters from the first cohort tended to co-occur in the roughly 120 validation repertoires.

Concerning this clone: Its antigen is not known.

Clones were read by immunoSEQ multiplex PCR, and TCRdb kept only the in-frame ones, dropping some. The sample has about 170,000 clones; around nine tenths are singletons. Between the trimmed V and J ends, which lost 1 base and 1 base, there was a span of 5 bases. The CDR3 is 15 amino acids. Germline CDR1 is LGHNA and CDR2 is YNFKEQ. This sequence joins TRBV4-2 and TRBJ2-6; D gene uncertain. The sequence derives from a man aged 18-30 years in good health and CMV-seropositive. The sample comprised PBMCs. Here the CDR3 DNA reads TGTGCCAGCAGCCAAGTACGGTCTGGGGCCAACGTCCTGACTTTC. Translation: CASSQVRSGANVLTF.